A selection of T cell receptor beta chains follows, all from one sample in a study of neurological immune-mediated disorders. Each CDR3 protein is one row after TCRdb ran MiXCR on the 5' RACE reads. Among some 68,000 distinct CDR3 sequences listed, approximately 13% were seen once. Sequencing used PBMCs. The receptors originated from a female donor with HTLV-1-associated myelopathy (HAM/TSP). CDR3s leave out the opening cysteine and the closing phenylalanine or tryptophan. D genes are given only for firm matches. Not every row has a clone size; where given, it reads once, few, many or a size class.

size	V	D	J	CDR3
-	TRBV24-1	TRBD2	TRBJ2-1	ATSDPTSGALDEQF
-	TRBV6-5	TRBD1	TRBJ2-7	ASSRDRWASYEQY
many	TRBV20-1	-	TRBJ2-1	SAGDPSRGGSYNEQF
-	TRBV18	TRBD1	TRBJ2-7	ASSPDRDEQY
many	TRBV28	TRBD1	TRBJ2-1	ASSDPGQGYNEQF
many	TRBV6-6	TRBD2	TRBJ2-1	ASSPGTSLSYNEQF
-	TRBV7-2	-	TRBJ2-2	ASTSGVSNTGELF
many	TRBV30	-	TRBJ2-7	AWSGAHEQY
many	TRBV15	-	TRBJ2-4	ATSQGKGGLAKNIQY
-	TRBV6-5	-	TRBJ1-5	ASRSKGGAQLEPQH
many	TRBV4-2	-	TRBJ1-2	ASSQGLQGRGSYGYT
many	TRBV11-2	-	TRBJ2-2	ASSLLGGTGELF
medium-sized	TRBV20-1	TRBD2	TRBJ2-3	SARTSGGRTDTQY
many	TRBV4-1	TRBD2	TRBJ2-7	ASSERPTSGSDEQY
many	TRBV28	TRBD1	TRBJ2-7	ASSLHRDSYEQY
many	TRBV5-1	-	TRBJ2-7	ASSSGTANYEQY
many	TRBV5-1	TRBD1	TRBJ2-3	ASSLTDRVTDTQY
many	TRBV4-1	-	TRBJ2-3	ASSQVPATLTDTQY
once	TRBV10-3	TRBD1	TRBJ2-6	ATQTGAGADVLT
many	TRBV20-1	-	TRBJ2-7	SAIGDDFYEQY
many	TRBV4-1	TRBD1	TRBJ2-3	ASSQDAPRGTDTQY
many	TRBV5-6	TRBD2	TRBJ2-3	ASSLRGGHADTQY
many	TRBV7-9	-	TRBJ2-5	ASSPNQETQY
many	TRBV7-9	TRBD1	TRBJ2-7	ASSSLGGTGIYEQY
-	TRBV7-9	TRBD1	TRBJ2-2	ASSFLPGTGYTGELF
-	TRBV20-1	TRBD1	TRBJ2-7	SARLLRTGGHLYEQY
many	TRBV6-2/TRBV6-3	-	TRBJ2-3	ASSFGADTQY
many	TRBV20-1	-	TRBJ2-7	SARRPSSYEQY
many	TRBV2	-	TRBJ2-1	ASSEVYEQF
many	TRBV5-5	TRBD2	TRBJ2-6	ASSLGRGVAGANVLT
many	TRBV7-9	-	TRBJ2-7	ASSPRSSYEQY
few	TRBV5-1	-	TRBJ2-2	ASSLEVGYGELF
many	TRBV10-1	-	TRBJ2-7	ASSESTRALQY